Listed below are T cell receptor beta chains from one sample, sequenced in a study of blood T cell repertoires in COVID-19. The repertoire was sequenced with immunoSEQ multiplex PCR; TCRdb's copy has only in-frame clones and lacks some. Of about 300,000 clones in the sample, 90% are singletons; the top ten hold 6% to 8%. The sample was peripheral blood. The receptors were gathered from a woman aged 45-65 years with COVID-19, enrolled during active disease. CDR3s include the opening cysteine and the closing phenylalanine or tryptophan. Fields, in order: CDR3 protein, J gene, clone size, V gene. For some rows the clone size is stated as once, few or many, or as a class when expanded; others skip it.

CDR3: CASSPRIDSNYGYTF
J: TRBJ1-2
size: once
V: TRBV18

CDR3: CAISESESGSSHEQFF
J: TRBJ2-1
size: .
V: TRBV10-3

CDR3: CASGERPSSYNEQFF
J: TRBJ2-1
size: .
V: TRBV27

CDR3: CAWSAGTDGNYGYTF
J: TRBJ1-2
size: .
V: TRBV30

CDR3: CASSPGLILYEQYF
J: TRBJ2-7
size: .
V: TRBV18

CDR3: CASSLVGQAQETQYF
J: TRBJ2-5
size: once
V: TRBV7-9

CDR3: CASSFRYPTGNEKLFF
J: TRBJ1-4
size: .
V: TRBV5-6

CDR3: CASSYLEGYGYTF
J: TRBJ1-2
size: .
V: TRBV18

CDR3: CATSDAHAEGGATQYF
J: TRBJ2-3
size: .
V: TRBV24-1

CDR3: CAWNRQASSYNEQFF
J: TRBJ2-1
size: once
V: TRBV30

CDR3: CASSPGQVGPEAFF
J: TRBJ1-1
size: .
V: TRBV7-6